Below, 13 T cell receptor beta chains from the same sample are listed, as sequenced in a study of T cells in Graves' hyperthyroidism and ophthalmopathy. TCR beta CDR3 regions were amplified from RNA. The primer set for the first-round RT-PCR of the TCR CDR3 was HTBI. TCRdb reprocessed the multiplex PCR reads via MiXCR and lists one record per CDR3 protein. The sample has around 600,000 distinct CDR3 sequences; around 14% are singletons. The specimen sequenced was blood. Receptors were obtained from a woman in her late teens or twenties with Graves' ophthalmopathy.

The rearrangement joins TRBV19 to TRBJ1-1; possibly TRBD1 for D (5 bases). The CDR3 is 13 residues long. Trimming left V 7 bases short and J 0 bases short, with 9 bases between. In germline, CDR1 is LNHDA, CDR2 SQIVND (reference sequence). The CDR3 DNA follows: TGTGCCAGTATCCAGGGTCTGAACACTGAAGCTTTCTTT. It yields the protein CASIQGLNTEAFF.

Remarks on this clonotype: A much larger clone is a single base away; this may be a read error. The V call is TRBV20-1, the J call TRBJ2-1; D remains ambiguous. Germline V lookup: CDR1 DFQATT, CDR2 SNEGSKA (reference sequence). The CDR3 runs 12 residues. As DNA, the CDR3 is TGCAGTGCTTCAGTACAGAACAATGAGCAGTCCTTC. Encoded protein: CSASVQNNEQSF.

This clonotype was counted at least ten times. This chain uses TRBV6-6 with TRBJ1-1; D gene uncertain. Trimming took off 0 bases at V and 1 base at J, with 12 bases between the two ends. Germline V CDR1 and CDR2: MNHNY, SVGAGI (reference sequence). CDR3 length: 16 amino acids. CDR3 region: CASSYSFGIPNTEAFF. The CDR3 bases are TGTGCCAGCAGTTACTCGTTCGGTATCCCGAACACTGAAGCTTTCTTT.

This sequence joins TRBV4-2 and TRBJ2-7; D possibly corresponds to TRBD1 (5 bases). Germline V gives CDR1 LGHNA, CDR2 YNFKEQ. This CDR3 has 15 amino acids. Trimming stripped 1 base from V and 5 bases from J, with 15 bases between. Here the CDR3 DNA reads TGTGCCAGCAGCCAAGGGGGCGCGGTACTCGACGAGCAGTACTTC. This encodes CASSQGGAVLDEQYF.

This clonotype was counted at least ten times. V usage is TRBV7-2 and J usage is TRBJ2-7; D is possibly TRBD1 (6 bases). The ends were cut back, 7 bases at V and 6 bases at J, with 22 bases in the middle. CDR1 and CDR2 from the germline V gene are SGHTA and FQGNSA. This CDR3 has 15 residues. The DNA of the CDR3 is TGTGCCAGCACCCCCGTCTGGGACAAAGTCCGCGAGCAGTACTTC. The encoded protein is CASTPVWDKVREQYF.

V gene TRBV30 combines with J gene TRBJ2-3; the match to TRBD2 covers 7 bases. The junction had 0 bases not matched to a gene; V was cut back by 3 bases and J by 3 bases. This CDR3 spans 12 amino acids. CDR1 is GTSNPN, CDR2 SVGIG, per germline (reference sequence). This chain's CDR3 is CAWSGGTDTQYF. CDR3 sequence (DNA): TGTGCCTGGAGCGGGGGGACAGATACGCAGTATTTT.

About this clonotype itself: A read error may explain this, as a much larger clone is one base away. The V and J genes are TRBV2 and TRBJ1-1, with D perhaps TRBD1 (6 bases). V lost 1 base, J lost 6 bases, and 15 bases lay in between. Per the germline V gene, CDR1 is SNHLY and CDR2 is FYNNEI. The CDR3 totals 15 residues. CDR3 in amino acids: CASSEEEQGHSEAFF. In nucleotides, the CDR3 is TGTGCCAGCAGTGAAGAGGAACAGGGACACTCTGAAGCTTTCTTT.

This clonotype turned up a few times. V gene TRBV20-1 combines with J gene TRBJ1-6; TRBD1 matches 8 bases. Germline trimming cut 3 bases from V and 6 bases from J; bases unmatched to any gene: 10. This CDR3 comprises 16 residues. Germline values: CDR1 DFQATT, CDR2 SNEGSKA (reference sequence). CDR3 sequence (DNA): TGCAGTGCTAGGGACAGGGCGCGCTTGGGTAATTCACCCCTCCACTTT. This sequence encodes CSARDRARLGNSPLHF.

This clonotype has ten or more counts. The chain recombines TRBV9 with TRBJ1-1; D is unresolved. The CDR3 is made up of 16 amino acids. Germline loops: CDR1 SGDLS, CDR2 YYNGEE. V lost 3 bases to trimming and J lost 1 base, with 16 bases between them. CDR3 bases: TGTGCCAGCAGCGCCCGAGCGGGGAGCTGGAACACTGAAGCTTTCTTT. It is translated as CASSARAGSWNTEAFF.

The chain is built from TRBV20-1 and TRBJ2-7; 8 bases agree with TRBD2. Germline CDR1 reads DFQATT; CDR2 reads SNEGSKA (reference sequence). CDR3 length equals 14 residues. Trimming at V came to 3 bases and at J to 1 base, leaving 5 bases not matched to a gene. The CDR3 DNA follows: TGCAGTGCTAGGGGGACTAGAAGGTCCTACGAGCAGTACTTC. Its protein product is CSARGTRRSYEQYF.

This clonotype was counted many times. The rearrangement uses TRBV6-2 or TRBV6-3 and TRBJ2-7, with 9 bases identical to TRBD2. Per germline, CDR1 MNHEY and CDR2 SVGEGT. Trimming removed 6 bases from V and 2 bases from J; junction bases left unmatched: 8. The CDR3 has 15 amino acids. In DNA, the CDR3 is TGTGCCAGCAGCTCGAGCGGGAGGCCGACCTACGAGCAGTACTTC. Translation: CASSSSGRPTYEQYF.

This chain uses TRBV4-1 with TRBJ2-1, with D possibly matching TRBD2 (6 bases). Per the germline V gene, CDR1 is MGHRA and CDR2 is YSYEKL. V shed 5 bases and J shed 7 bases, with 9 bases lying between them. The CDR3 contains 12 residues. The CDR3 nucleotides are TGCGCCAGCAGCAGGACTACGAATGAGCAGTTCTTC. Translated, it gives CASSRTTNEQFF.

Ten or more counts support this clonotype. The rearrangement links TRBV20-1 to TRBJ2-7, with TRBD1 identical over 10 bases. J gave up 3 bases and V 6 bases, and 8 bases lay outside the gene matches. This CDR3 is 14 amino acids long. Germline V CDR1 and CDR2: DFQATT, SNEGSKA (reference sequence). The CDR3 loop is CSAARDRGGYEQYF. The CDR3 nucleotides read TGCAGTGCCGCCCGGGACAGGGGAGGCTACGAGCAGTACTTC.